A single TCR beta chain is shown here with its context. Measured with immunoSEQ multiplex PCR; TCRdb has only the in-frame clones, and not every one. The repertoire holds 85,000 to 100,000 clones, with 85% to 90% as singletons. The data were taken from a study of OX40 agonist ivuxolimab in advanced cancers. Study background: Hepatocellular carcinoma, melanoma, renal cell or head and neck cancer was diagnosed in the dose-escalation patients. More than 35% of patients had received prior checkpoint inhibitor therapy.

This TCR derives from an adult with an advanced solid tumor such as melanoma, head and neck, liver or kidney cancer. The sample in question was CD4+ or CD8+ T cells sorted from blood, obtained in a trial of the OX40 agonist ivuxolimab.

This chain's CDR3 is CSVSRRLQTYNEQFF. CDR3 in DNA: TGCAGCGTCTCAAGACGGCTCCAGACCTACAATGAGCAGTTCTTC. The chain is built from TRBV29-1 and TRBJ2-1; D ambiguous. The CDR3 extends over 15 amino acids. Germline CDR1 reads SQVTM; CDR2 reads ANQGSEA. V gave up 6 bases and J gave up 2 bases, with 17 bases separating them.